Listed below are T cell receptor beta chains from one sample, sequenced in a study of T cell repertoires in cytomegalovirus infection. TCRdb analysed the reads with MiXCR anew, one entry per CDR3 protein. The sample holds under 800,000 distinct CDR3 sequences, approximately 24% seen once. Specimen: CD8+ T cells from PBMCs. The origin of the receptors is a human donor in good health (CMV status not recorded). Some clones in this sample may be carry-over from other donors' samples. Each CDR3 is given with its conserved first and last residue. A D gene is named only where the DNA matches it firmly. Clone size is stated in some rows and not others, as once, few, many or a class when expanded.

J	D	size	V	DNA	CDR3
TRBJ2-3	NA	NA	TRBV12-3/TRBV12-4	TGTGCCAGCAACCAGGGTTGGACAGATACGCAGTATTTT	CASNQGWTDTQYF
TRBJ1-3	NA	NA	TRBV28	TGTGCCAGCAGCCCCCCCCGGGAATCTGGAAACACCATATATTTT	CASSPPRESGNTIYF
TRBJ2-3	TRBD1	NA	TRBV20-1	TGCAGTGCTAGACCCTGGGATAGGGGGCGCGAATACGGAGATACGCAGTATTTT	CSARPWDRGREYGDTQYF
TRBJ2-3	TRBD2	few	TRBV10-3	TGTGCCATCCGAGTTCTAGCGGGGGGTAGCACAGATACGCAGTATTTT	CAIRVLAGGSTDTQYF
TRBJ1-5	NA	NA	TRBV2	TGTGCCAGCAGTAGGTACCATCAGCCCCAGCATTTT	CASSRYHQPQHF
TRBJ2-3	TRBD1	NA	TRBV10-3	TGTGCCATCAGTGAGTCGCGTTTCCGGGACAGGGCACACACAGATACGCAGTATTTT	CAISESRFRDRAHTDTQYF
TRBJ2-3	TRBD1	NA	TRBV7-6	TGTGCCAGCAGCCCAAGGGACAGCCAAAACACAGATACGCAGTATTTT	CASSPRDSQNTDTQYF
TRBJ1-3	NA	few	TRBV14	TGTGCCAGCAGGCCCGCGGGGGTTGGAAACACCATATATTTT	CASRPAGVGNTIYF
TRBJ2-5	NA	few	TRBV7-2	TGTGCCAGCAGCTCTCCAAAGGGGACCCAGTACTTC	CASSSPKGTQYF
TRBJ1-2	TRBD1	NA	TRBV7-9	TGTGCCAGCAGCTTAGAGGGGACAGCAGATGGCTACACCTTC	CASSLEGTADGYTF
TRBJ2-1	NA	few	TRBV27	TGTGCCAGCAGTCCAATGTCCGGGAGCTCCTACAATGAGCAGTTCTTC	CASSPMSGSSYNEQFF
TRBJ2-1	NA	NA	TRBV5-5	TGTGCCAGCATCCAATACAGGGTGAGGAATGAGCAGTTCTTC	CASIQYRVRNEQFF
TRBJ2-7	NA	NA	TRBV20-1	TGCAGTGCTACCGCAGATAGAGTCTACGAGCAGTACTTC	CSATADRVYEQYF
TRBJ2-1	NA	few	TRBV7-2	TGTGCCAGCAGCTTAGACGCCCGCGAGGGGGGATTCAATGAGCAGTTCTTC	CASSLDAREGGFNEQFF
TRBJ2-1	TRBD1	few	TRBV5-5	TGTGCCAGCAGCTTGGGCAGGGGGCTTTGGGAGCAGTTCTTC	CASSLGRGLWEQFF
TRBJ2-1	TRBD1	many	TRBV28	TGTGCCAGCCTCGACAGGGCCTCCTACAATGAGCAGTTCTTC	CASLDRASYNEQFF
TRBJ2-1	NA	NA	TRBV7-8	TGTGCCAGCAGCCCAGCCAGCAGGGCGGCATATGAGCAGTTCTTC	CASSPASRAAYEQFF
TRBJ2-7	TRBD1	NA	TRBV29-1	TGCAGCGTTGGACAGGGTCACTCCTACGAGCAGTACTTC	CSVGQGHSYEQYF
TRBJ1-1	NA	many	TRBV28	TGTGCCAGCAGTTTAATGTACGGGAGGGAAGCTTTCTTT	CASSLMYGREAFF
TRBJ2-2	NA	many	TRBV7-9	TGTGCCAGCAGCTTCCCGGGGGTGCATGGCGGGGAGCTGTTTTTT	CASSFPGVHGGELFF
TRBJ2-1	NA	many	TRBV28	TGTGCCAGCAGTTTCCGAACTCGAGGGGCCCTCTACAATGAGCAGTTCTTC	CASSFRTRGALYNEQFF
TRBJ2-2	NA	many	TRBV12-5	TGTGCTAGTGGCCCAGGTACCGGGGAGCTGTTTTTT	CASGPGTGELFF
TRBJ1-1	NA	few	TRBV29-1	TGCAGCGTAAAAGGAGGGCATGAAGCTTTCTTT	CSVKGGHEAFF
TRBJ2-3	TRBD1	many	TRBV7-8	TGTGCCAGCAGCTTCCCCGGGACAGGAGGAAGCACAGATACGCAGTATTTT	CASSFPGTGGSTDTQYF
TRBJ1-2	NA	few	TRBV12-3/TRBV12-4	TGTGCCAGCAGTTTAGGAGAATTGGCAGCAAACTATGGCTACACCTTC	CASSLGELAANYGYTF
TRBJ2-2	TRBD1	NA	TRBV2	TGTGCCAGCACACAATCATTGACAGGGGAAGGCGGGGAGCTGTTTTTT	CASTQSLTGEGGELFF